The next 7 T cell receptor beta chains were all read from a single sample in a study of shared clonotypes between healthy human individuals. Profiled with immunoSEQ multiplex PCR; TCRdb holds only in-frame clones, not every one. The profile shows some 2,100,000 clones, about 94% of them singletons. What was sequenced was naive CD4+ T cells sorted from blood. Described subset: CD45RA+ positively selected. The receptor set was obtained from a man younger than 30 in good health.

V gene TRBV7-2 combines with J gene TRBJ1-4, with TRBD1 identical over 8 bases. V gave up 4 bases and J gave up 6 bases; unmatched junction bases: 4. Germline-derived CDR1 and CDR2 are SGHTA and FQGNSA. The length of the CDR3 is 14 residues. CDR3 sequence (DNA): TGTGCCAGCAGCTCAGGACAGGGATATGAAAAACTGTTTTTT. This encodes CASSSGQGYEKLFF.

V and J are TRBV4-1 and TRBJ2-2; D gene unclear. With 5 bases removed from V and 1 base from J, the gap between germline ends came to 17 bases. The CDR3 is 17 amino acids. The germline V gene encodes CDR1 MGHRA and CDR2 YSYEKL. This CDR3 is CASSASASVWNTGELFF. DNA of the CDR3: TGCGCCAGCAGCGCATCCGCGTCGGTGTGGAACACCGGGGAGCTGTTTTTT.

V gene TRBV2 combines with J gene TRBJ1-2; no reliable D call. V dropped 2 bases and J dropped 2 bases, with 12 bases sitting between them. Germline CDR1 SNHLY, CDR2 FYNNEI. This CDR3 is built from 15 residues. DNA for the CDR3: TGTGCCAGCAGTGAAATAATTTCACGGAACTATGGCTACACCTTC. As protein: CASSEIISRNYGYTF.

The rearrangement joins TRBV7-9 to TRBJ1-2; TRBD1 matches at 8 bases. V shed 5 bases, J shed 4 bases, and the junction held 9 bases outside the gene matches. This CDR3 is 15 amino acids long. Germline V gene lookup returns CDR1 SEHNR and CDR2 FQNEAQ (reference sequence). In DNA form, the CDR3 reads TGTGCCAGCAGCCCCCCGGGACAGGTTCTCTATGGCTACACCTTC. Its translation is CASSPPGQVLYGYTF.

The chain links TRBV30 to TRBJ2-7; 8 nucleotides agree with TRBD2. Trimming at V came to 0 bases and at J to 11 bases, leaving 6 bases not matched to a gene. Per the germline V gene, CDR1 is GTSNPN and CDR2 is SVGIG (reference sequence). The CDR3 sequence is 12 residues long. The CDR3 DNA sequence: TGTGCCTGGAGTGTACTGGGTAGCGGGAAGTACTTC. Its protein is CAWSVLGSGKYF.

This chain connects TRBV6-6 to TRBJ1-1; D remains unclear. The length of the CDR3 is 13 residues. Per germline, CDR1 MNHNY and CDR2 SVGAGI (reference sequence). With 5 bases removed from V and 1 base from J, the gap between germline ends came to 8 bases. CDR3 nucleotide sequence: TGTGCCAGCAGTCTCCGCGCGAACACTGAAGCTTTCTTT. Translating gives CASSLRANTEAFF.

This chain joins TRBV28 and TRBJ2-5; D is possibly TRBD2 (5 bases). This CDR3 spans 15 amino acids. The germline CDR1 and CDR2 sequences are MDHEN and SYDVKM. V lost 6 bases and J lost 3, with 17 bases in between. The CDR3 loop is CASRPPGVREETQYF. As DNA, the CDR3 is TGTGCCAGCAGACCTCCCGGGGTACGAGAAGAGACCCAGTACTTC.